This T cell receptor beta chain emerged from a study of blood T cell repertoires in COVID-19. Across the study: The United States, Italy and Spain were the sources of the acute and convalescent COVID-19 samples.

Germline lookup yields CDR1 SGHRS and CDR2 YFSETQ. CDR3 length: 14 residues. Trimming removed 3 bases from V and 3 bases from J; junction bases left unmatched: 6. Profiled with immunoSEQ multiplex PCR; TCRdb holds only in-frame clones, not every one. The table has over 100,000 clones, 70% to 90% seen once. The sample was peripheral blood. The J gene is TRBJ2-7, the V gene TRBV5-1; 7 bases align to TRBD2. The source of this sequence is a human donor in a cohort sampled during active COVID-19. This CDR3 is CASSWGTTDYEQYF. In DNA form, the CDR3 reads TGCGCCAGCAGCTGGGGGACTACCGACTACGAGCAGTACTTC.